This T cell receptor beta chain is drawn from a study of PD-1 blockade in classical Hodgkin lymphoma. Whole-study findings and limits: Diversity in CD4+ TCRs, unlike that measured in CD8+ TCRs, had risen significantly by C4D1. Before treatment, complete responders showed about the same diversity as newly diagnosed patients.

This clone was picked up a small number of times. Its specificity is not known. Each patient's relapse followed autologous stem cell transplantation, and brentuximab vedotin exposure varied. The data were produced by immunoSEQ multiplex PCR, yet TCRdb's version contains in-frame clones alone and is incomplete. The sample holds about 30,000 clones, around three quarters seen once. The starting material was peripheral blood mononuclear cells (PBMCs), obtained before the second cycle of nivolumab. This TCR derives from a human donor with classical Hodgkin lymphoma.

The CDR3 sequence is CASSSTGGVAYQPQHF. The CDR3 bases are TGTGCCAGTAGTTCGACAGGGGGCGTAGCGTATCAGCCCCAGCATTTT. The rearrangement uses TRBV19 and TRBJ1-5; the match to TRBD1 covers 10 bases. Per the germline V gene, CDR1 is LNHDA and CDR2 is SQIVND (reference sequence). The CDR3 sequence is 16 residues long. J lost 5 bases, V lost 5 bases, and 9 bases had no gene match.